The 14 T cell receptor beta chains given below trace back to one sample, sequenced in a study of CD8 T cells in ankylosing spondylitis. One entry per CDR3 protein results from TCRdb running MiXCR on the 5' RACE reads. Here the sample spans around 7,000 distinct CDR3 sequences, approximately 7.7% being singletons. The sequenced sample consisted of blood, either unsorted or a sorted T cell fraction (not recorded which). Receptor source: a male donor with ankylosing spondylitis or in good health (not recorded which).

This clonotype was observed at least ten times. The V gene is TRBV9, the J gene TRBJ2-3; D perhaps matches TRBD1 (6 bases). V was shortened by 4 bases and J by 7 bases, with 16 bases between the two germline ends. CDR3 length: 14 residues. Germline V gives CDR1 SGDLS, CDR2 YYNGEE. In DNA, the CDR3 is TGTGCCAGCAGCCCAGAACAGGGAAGGAATACGCAGTATTTT. It translates to CASSPEQGRNTQYF.

This rearrangement joins TRBV9 to TRBJ2-3; D might be TRBD1 (5 bases). Germline-derived CDR1 and CDR2 are SGDLS and YYNGEE. V was trimmed by 0 bases and J by 2 bases, leaving 13 bases between them. The length of the CDR3 is 16 residues. The CDR3: CASSVGTGSFTDTQYF. The CDR3 bases are TGTGCCAGCAGCGTAGGTACAGGAAGCTTCACAGATACGCAGTATTTT.

J is TRBJ2-2 and V is TRBV9; 7 nucleotides align to TRBD2. The CDR3 has 13 residues. CDR1 and CDR2 (germline): SGDLS, YYNGEE. With V trimmed by 3 bases and J by 6 bases, 2 bases remained unmatched. CDR3 sequence (DNA): TGTGCCAGCAGCGCTACTAGCGCCGGGGAGCTGTTTTTT. Its protein product is CASSATSAGELFF. Complete variable domain (other parts from reference TRBV9 and TRBJ2-2): DSGVTQTPKHLITATGQRVTLRCSPRSGDLSVYWYQQSLDQGLQFLIQYYNGEERAKGNILERFSAQQFPDLHSELNLSSLELGDSALYFCASSATSAGELFFGEGSRLTVL.

By share of the sample, this clonotype is medium-sized. The V and J genes are TRBV9 and TRBJ2-2; 7 bases map to TRBD1. This CDR3 contains 15 residues. Germline CDR1 reads SGDLS; CDR2 reads YYNGEE. The junction had 7 bases not matched to a gene; V was cut back by 4 bases and J by 4 bases. CDR3 protein: CASSPTGVITGELFF. CDR3 sequence (DNA): TGTGCCAGCAGCCCTACAGGGGTGATCACCGGGGAGCTGTTTTTT. Full variable domain (missing parts from reference TRBV9 and TRBJ2-2): DSGVTQTPKHLITATGQRVTLRCSPRSGDLSVYWYQQSLDQGLQFLIQYYNGEERAKGNILERFSAQQFPDLHSELNLSSLELGDSALYFCASSPTGVITGELFFGEGSRLTVL.

The gene calls are TRBV9 and TRBJ2-5, with TRBD2 matching over 10 bases. CDR1 is SGDLS and CDR2 is YYNGEE in the germline V gene. The CDR3 contains 16 residues. J was trimmed by 2 bases and V by 3 bases; bases with no gene match: 7. The CDR3 reads CASSGEIAGGQETQYF. The CDR3 nucleotides read TGTGCCAGCAGCGGAGAGATAGCGGGAGGTCAAGAGACCCAGTACTTC.

This clonotype is deemed medium-sized. The chain has TRBV9 and TRBJ2-1, with D perhaps matching TRBD2 (6 bases). CDR3 size: 17 residues. Germline V gives CDR1 SGDLS, CDR2 YYNGEE. V dropped 0 bases and J dropped 3 bases, with 16 bases sitting between them. Written as DNA, the CDR3 is TGTGCCAGCAGCGTAGGTTTCGGGGGATCTATCTACAATGAGCAGTTCTTC. This encodes CASSVGFGGSIYNEQFF.

This clonotype was seen repeatedly, ten times or more. The chain joins TRBV9 to TRBJ2-2; D is undetermined. Looked up from germline, CDR1 is SGDLS and CDR2 is YYNGEE. V shed 3 bases and J shed 2 bases, with 17 bases lying between them. The CDR3 totals 17 residues. CDR3 in amino acids: CASSAPIGLPNTGELFF. CDR3 DNA: TGTGCCAGCAGCGCCCCCATTGGTTTACCTAACACCGGGGAGCTGTTTTTT.

Relative to its sample, this clonotype is medium-sized. V is TRBV9 and J is TRBJ1-5; TRBD1 is a possible D gene (5 bases). Germline CDR1 SGDLS, CDR2 YYNGEE. V shed 0 bases and J shed 1 base, with 8 bases lying between them. This CDR3 contains 15 residues. The DNA of the CDR3 is TGTGCCAGCAGCGTAGGGTCAGGGAGCAATCAGCCCCAGCATTTT. It translates to CASSVGSGSNQPQHF.

This clonotype is judged medium-sized. This chain connects TRBV9 to TRBJ1-1, with D possibly matching TRBD1 (6 bases). V gave up 5 bases and J gave up 2 bases, with 13 bases separating them. The germline V gene has CDR1 SGDLS and CDR2 YYNGEE. The CDR3 has 14 amino acids. The CDR3 loop is CASSGGGSNTEAFF. CDR3 sequence (DNA): TGTGCCAGCAGTGGGGGGGGCAGCAACACTGAAGCTTTCTTT.

This clonotype showed up just a few times. The CDR3 spells CASSASGTDNEQFF. CDR3 sequence (DNA): TGTGCCAGCAGCGCCAGCGGGACCGACAATGAGCAGTTCTTC. The chain uses TRBV9 and TRBJ2-1, with 7 bases fitting TRBD2. From germline, CDR1 is SGDLS and CDR2 YYNGEE. Trimming cost V 3 bases and J 5 bases; bases outside gene matches: 5. The CDR3 length is 14 residues.

This clonotype has at least ten counts. The chain joins TRBV9 to TRBJ2-3, with 7 bases matching TRBD2. This CDR3 comprises 16 residues. V was pared by 7 bases and J by 1 base, with 12 bases of the junction left unmatched. CDR1 and CDR2 (germline): SGDLS, YYNGEE. The CDR3 DNA reads TGTGCCAGCGAGGGAGTTGGCGGGAGTGGCACAGATACGCAGTATTTT. This sequence encodes CASEGVGGSGTDTQYF.

V usage is TRBV9 and J usage is TRBJ2-1; either TRBD1 or TRBD2 may fit D (6 bases each). From germline, CDR1 is SGDLS and CDR2 YYNGEE. This CDR3 contains 16 residues. V dropped 4 bases and J dropped 0 bases, with 14 bases sitting between them. Here the CDR3 DNA reads TGTGCCAGCAGCTCAGGAGGGGGACCCTCCTACAATGAGCAGTTCTTC. It codes for CASSSGGGPSYNEQFF.

This clonotype is categorized as medium-sized. The chain has TRBV9 and TRBJ2-4; the D is unclear. Per the germline V gene, CDR1 is SGDLS and CDR2 is YYNGEE. Between the trimmed V and J ends, which lost 4 bases and 3 bases, there was a span of 17 bases. The CDR3 has 16 residues. CDR3 DNA: TGTGCCAGCAGCCCTCGTGTGGAGCTAGGCAAAAACATTCAGTACTTC. Amino acids: CASSPRVELGKNIQYF.

This clonotype was counted a few times. A much larger clone differs by one base, so this may be a read error. This sequence joins TRBV9 and TRBJ1-5, with TRBD1 as a possible D gene (6 bases). From germline, CDR1 is SGDLS and CDR2 YYNGEE. The CDR3 runs to 14 residues. CDR3 DNA sequence: TGTGCCAGCAGCGCCACTGGGGGCAATCAGCCCCTGCATTTT. Translating gives CASSATGGNQPLHF.